The present TCR beta chain was sequenced within a study of cytomegalovirus exposure and HLA in healthy donors. Study conclusions and caveats: Reported performance of the classifier showed diagnosis of cytomegalovirus status with high specificity and sensitivity.

Notes on this clone: Its antigen is not known.

Some clones are missing from TCRdb's copy, which holds only in-frame ones; the method was immunoSEQ multiplex PCR. The repertoire has some 98,000 clones, roughly nine tenths of them found once; the top ten carry less than 7.5%. Sequencing was carried out using PBMCs. This TCR derives from a man between 18 and 29 years old in good health and CMV-seropositive.

The chain's CDR3 is CASSPQSGREGEKLFF. The CDR3 nucleotides read TGTGCCAGCAGCCCACAGTCCGGCAGGGAGGGTGAAAAACTGTTTTTT. The V and J genes are TRBV7-2 and TRBJ1-4, with D perhaps matching TRBD1 (5 bases). CDR1 is SGHTA, CDR2 FQGNSA, per germline. The CDR3 is 16 amino acids. Trimming stripped 5 bases from V and 7 bases from J, with 20 bases between.